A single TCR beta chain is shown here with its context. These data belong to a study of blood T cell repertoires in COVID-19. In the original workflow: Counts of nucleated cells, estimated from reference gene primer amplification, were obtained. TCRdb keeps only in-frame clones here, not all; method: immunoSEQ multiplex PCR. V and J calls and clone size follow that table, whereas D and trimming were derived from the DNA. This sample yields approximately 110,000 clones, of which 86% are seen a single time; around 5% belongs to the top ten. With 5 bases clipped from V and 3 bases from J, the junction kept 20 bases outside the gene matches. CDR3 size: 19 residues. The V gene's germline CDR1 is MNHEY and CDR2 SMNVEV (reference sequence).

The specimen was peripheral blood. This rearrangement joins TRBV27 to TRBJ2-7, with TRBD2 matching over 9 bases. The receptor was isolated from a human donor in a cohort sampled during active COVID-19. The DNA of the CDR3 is TGTGCCAGCAGTCAGACTAGCGGAAGAGGGGGTTCGGCCCTCTACGAGCAGTACTTC. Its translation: CASSQTSGRGGSALYEQYF.